This TCR beta chain was observed in a study of CD8+ T cells in alopecia areata. Overall study: Oral tofacitinib (5 to 10 mg twice daily) was administered to treated patients. Patients in the study were on tofacitinib for 6 to 18 months, then off it for 6 months. Study-wide results and limits: Sequence data from scalp samples additionally include resident alphabeta T cells of normal skin.

Treatment here: oral pan-JAK inhibitor, 5-10 mg twice daily. In regard to this clone: Antigen unknown.

RNA extraction and reverse transcription yielded cDNA as sequencing template. The assay was immunoSEQ multiplex PCR, and TCRdb's table has in-frame clones only and misses some. This sample has some 210,000 clones; just over 65% occur once, and the top ten carry roughly 1.2%. CDR1 and CDR2 from the germline V gene are GTSNPN and SVGIG (reference sequence). This CDR3 spans 15 amino acids. V gave up 0 bases and J gave up 0 bases, with 9 bases separating them. The source was CD4+ T cells sorted from blood, collected at week 44, from a patient treated with tofacitinib. This chain uses TRBV30 with TRBJ1-5; TRBD1 is a possible D gene (5 bases). The clonotype was recovered from a human donor with alopecia areata. The CDR3 nucleotides read TGTGCCTGGAGTGTTGCAGGGAGTAGCAATCAGCCCCAGCATTTT. Translation gives CAWSVAGSSNQPQHF.